This T cell receptor (beta chain) was captured by sequencing in a study of read filtering for tumor transcriptome and immune sequencing. Overall study context: Eight or nine patients were R-ISS I, 16 were R-ISS II, 7 were R-ISS III. Study results and caveats: Even smaller IR-seq throughput identified most shared clonotypes. In IR-seq, single-read clonotypes were around 85% of clonotypes but around 3.5% of reads.

As regards this clonotype: Its target is unknown.

This library used 300 to 450 ng RNA and molecular barcoded adaptors spanning alpha/delta and beta/gamma chains. A single record per CDR3 protein comes from TCRdb applying MiXCR to the reads. The sample lists tens of thousands of distinct CDR3 sequences, less than 20% seen once, with about 40% in the top ten. This CDR3 is built from 11 residues. V lost 3 bases and J lost 4, with 4 bases in between. Sequencing was performed on a population of CD138-negative cells sorted from bone marrow. The chain joins TRBV12-3 or TRBV12-4 to TRBJ2-7, with D hard to call. The TCR was taken from a donor at least 40 years old with multiple myeloma. The CDR3 spells CASSFGYEQYF. The CDR3, as DNA: TGTGCCAGCAGTTTTGGGTACGAGCAGTACTTC.